A selection of T cell receptor beta chains follows, all from one sample in a study of blood T cell repertoires in COVID-19. Measured with immunoSEQ multiplex PCR; TCRdb has only the in-frame clones, and not every one. The table lists 180,000 or so clones, roughly 85% of them singletons. Sequenced sample: peripheral blood. The receptors here all came from a woman between 55 and 75 years old with acute or convalescent COVID-19. CDR3s leave out the opening cysteine and the closing phenylalanine or tryptophan. Each record gives: CDR3 protein, J gene, V gene.

CDR3: AISLGTGSYQETQY; J: TRBJ2-5; V: TRBV10-3
CDR3: ASSPPRAISSYNEQF; J: TRBJ2-1; V: TRBV27
CDR3: ASSGLGGKLF; J: TRBJ1-4; V: TRBV25-1
CDR3: ASNPGRGPMGEQY; J: TRBJ2-7; V: TRBV28
CDR3: ASSPRPGQGNSPLH; J: TRBJ1-6; V: TRBV7-6
CDR3: ASSQLTSHTQY; J: TRBJ2-3; V: TRBV3-1/TRBV3-2
CDR3: ASSQAVRGGYEQY; J: TRBJ2-7; V: TRBV3-1/TRBV3-2
CDR3: ASSYSPGQNYYEQY; J: TRBJ2-7; V: TRBV6-6
CDR3: ASSTDRGFQETQY; J: TRBJ2-5; V: TRBV2
CDR3: ASSQQMGQDTQY; J: TRBJ2-3; V: TRBV6-5
CDR3: ASKNLNTEAF; J: TRBJ1-1; V: TRBV2
CDR3: ASSQEGRWEKLF; J: TRBJ1-4; V: TRBV28
CDR3: ASSREFGTDTQY; J: TRBJ2-3; V: TRBV21-1
CDR3: ASSLVLPSGNYEQY; J: TRBJ2-7; V: TRBV7-9
CDR3: ASSHGENTEAF; J: TRBJ1-1; V: TRBV27
CDR3: ASSTRADTQY; J: TRBJ2-3; V: TRBV3-1/TRBV3-2
CDR3: ASSEIAGLDTQY; J: TRBJ2-3; V: TRBV11-3
CDR3: ASSLVRGRGTEAF; J: TRBJ1-1; V: TRBV11-2
CDR3: AWATDRAGYGYT; J: TRBJ1-2; V: TRBV30
CDR3: AISADYSNQPQH; J: TRBJ1-5; V: TRBV10-3
CDR3: ASSLLGFQPQH; J: TRBJ1-5; V: TRBV7-8
CDR3: ASSFVGGADTQY; J: TRBJ2-3; V: TRBV5-4
CDR3: ASSPPTGENSPLH; J: TRBJ1-6; V: TRBV3-1/TRBV3-2
CDR3: ASSPYSGSYEQY; J: TRBJ2-7; V: TRBV28
CDR3: ASSAAGGNNEKLF; J: TRBJ1-4; V: TRBV5-1
CDR3: ASSLGDRPNYGYT; J: TRBJ1-2; V: TRBV7-2
CDR3: ATRGTAEAF; J: TRBJ1-1; V: TRBV12-5
CDR3: ASTQRLAGGGEQF; J: TRBJ2-1; V: TRBV6-5
CDR3: ASSLAPNYGYT; J: TRBJ1-2; V: TRBV7-2
CDR3: ASRSLLAAGVDEQF; J: TRBJ2-1; V: TRBV5-1
CDR3: ASSLRGSGQETQY; J: TRBJ2-5; V: TRBV28